This T cell receptor (beta chain) appears in the sequencing data of a study of cytomegalovirus exposure and HLA in healthy donors. Study-wide points: The authors excluded some V segments, including TRBV6-2 and TRBV6-3, as indistinguishable. A further, later analysis showed that HLA-associated TCR beta chains (compared with equally common others) were more clonally expanded.

PCR was performed using 60 Vbeta and 13 Jbeta primers. TCRdb's copy holds only in-frame clones and misses some; the assay was immunoSEQ multiplex PCR. The data contain around 150,000 clones, roughly 77% of them singletons. On this clone itself: Its target is not known.

Between the trimmed V and J ends, which lost 5 bases and 0 bases, there was a span of 14 bases. The germline V gene encodes CDR1 LNHNV and CDR2 YYDKDF (reference sequence). The CDR3 totals 16 residues. The chain links TRBV15 to TRBJ1-3; a possible D gene is TRBD1 (6 bases). Sequencing used PBMCs. The receptor's source is a middle-aged man in good health and CMV-seropositive. CDR3 sequence reads: CATSDRDNYSGNTIYF. In DNA form, the CDR3 reads TGTGCCACCAGCGACCGGGACAACTACTCTGGAAACACCATATATTTT. The whole variable domain, filled in from reference TRBV15 and TRBJ1-3, reads DAMVIQNPRYQVTQFGKPVTLSCSQTLNHNVMYWYQQKSSQAPKLLFHYYDKDFNNEADTPDNFQSRRPNTSFCFLDIRSPGLGDTAMYLCATSDRDNYSGNTIYFGEGSWLTVV.